Each of the 24 T cell receptor beta chains below was sequenced from the same sample in a study of PD-L1 blockade in urothelial cancer (dated by TCRdb to about 2017). Receptor libraries were prepared by the immunoSEQ multiplex PCR assay. The clones in this table, taken by TCRdb from immuneACCESS, are in-frame only. Not every clone is retained; where verified, under half of the shortfall comes from an unresolved V gene, and the cause of the rest is unknown. The sample table lists around 40,000 clones, roughly 90% of them with a count of one. The top ten clonotypes cover about 11% of the sample. The sample's time point, from its label and the paper: pretreatment peripheral blood. This specimen was PBMCs, taken around atezolizumab (anti-PD-L1) treatment. Receptors were obtained from an older woman with urothelial cancer.

The chain couples TRBV19 to TRBJ1-1, with 7 bases that match TRBD1. The CDR3 consists of 14 residues. V shed 10 bases and J 3 bases; nucleotides not matched to a gene: 11. CDR1 and CDR2 (germline): LNHDA, SQIVND (reference sequence). The CDR3 is CATSRDSDYTEAFF. The CDR3, as DNA: TGTGCCACATCAAGGGACAGCGATTACACTGAAGCTTTCTTT.

The chain couples TRBV19 to TRBJ1-3; TRBD1 aligns across 7 bases. The V gene's germline CDR1 is LNHDA and CDR2 SQIVND (reference sequence). The trim removed 6 bases at V and 0 bases at J, leaving 11 bases unmatched. CDR3 length: 17 amino acids. The CDR3 sequence is CASSKRTGTDSGNTIYF. The CDR3 DNA reads TGTGCCAGTAGCAAAAGGACCGGGACAGACTCTGGAAACACCATATATTTT.

The chain couples TRBV4-1 to TRBJ1-2, with D tentatively TRBD1 (5 bases). With 1 base removed from V and 5 bases from J, the gap between germline ends came to 20 bases. Germline lookup yields CDR1 MGHRA and CDR2 YSYEKL. The CDR3 consists of 17 residues. The CDR3: CASSQAPRGAPEYGYTF. CDR3 nucleotide sequence: TGCGCCAGCAGCCAAGCCCCCCGCGGGGCCCCCGAATATGGCTACACCTTC.

The chain recombines TRBV7-2 with TRBJ2-4; TRBD2 is a possible D gene (6 bases). Germline V gene lookup returns CDR1 SGHTA and CDR2 FQGNSA. The CDR3 length is 12 residues. With 5 bases removed from V and 12 bases from J, the gap between germline ends came to 14 bases. CDR3 sequence reads: CASSRLGVDQYF. The CDR3, as DNA: TGTGCCAGCAGCAGACTAGGAGTAGATCAGTACTTC.

The chain employs TRBV19 and TRBJ2-1; tentatively, D is TRBD2 (7 bases). V shed 6 bases and J shed 4 bases, with 19 bases lying between them. Germline V gene sequence: CDR1 LNHDA, CDR2 SQIVND (reference sequence). The CDR3 has 16 amino acids. The CDR3 loop reads CASSPLSRGLYNEQFF. DNA of the CDR3: TGTGCCAGTAGCCCCCTCTCGCGGGGGCTTTACAATGAGCAGTTCTTC.

The chain links TRBV5-1 to TRBJ2-1; TRBD1 agrees at 8 bases. In germline, CDR1 is SGHRS, CDR2 YFSETQ. The CDR3 totals 14 residues. Germline trimming cut 5 bases from V and 8 bases from J; bases unmatched to any gene: 9. The CDR3 spells CASRKQGASDEQFF. The CDR3 region has the DNA TGCGCCAGCAGAAAGCAGGGGGCTTCGGATGAGCAGTTCTTC.

The genes are TRBV7-9 and TRBJ2-7; TRBD1 matches at 7 bases. The CDR3 has 16 amino acids. CDR1 SEHNR and CDR2 FQNEAQ come from the germline V gene (reference sequence). Unmatched junction bases numbered 14, after V lost 5 bases and J lost 4 bases. For the CDR3, the DNA is TGTGCCAGCAGCCACCCCGACAGGGACGGCGGATACGAGCAGTACTTC. Encoded protein: CASSHPDRDGGYEQYF. Supplemented by reference TRBV7-9 and TRBJ2-7, the full variable domain reads DTGVSQNPRHKITKRGQNVTFRCDPISEHNRLYWYRQTLGQGPEFLTYFQNEAQLEKSRLLSDRFSAERPKGSFSTLEIQRTEQGDSAMYLCASSHPDRDGGYEQYFGPGTRLTVT.

The CDR3 region has the DNA TGTGCCAGCAGCTTGGGGGCAGGGATCTCAGGTGGCTACACCTTC. Encoded protein: CASSLGAGISGGYTF. This chain joins TRBV5-4 and TRBJ1-2; D possibly corresponds to TRBD1 (5 bases). Germline V gene sequence: CDR1 SGHNT, CDR2 YYREEE (reference sequence). The CDR3 length is 15 residues. With 0 bases removed from V and 7 bases from J, the gap between germline ends came to 16 bases.

The chain recombines TRBV29-1 with TRBJ2-7; TRBD2 aligns across 8 bases. The J segment lost 3 bases and the V segment lost 4 bases, leaving 5 bases of the junction unmatched. The CDR3 is made up of 13 amino acids. Germline-derived CDR1 and CDR2 are SQVTM and ANQGSEA. The CDR3 here is CSVATGTSYEQYF. As DNA, the CDR3 is TGCAGCGTTGCCACCGGGACTAGCTACGAGCAGTACTTC.

The chain has TRBV11-1 and TRBJ2-3, with 10 bases lining up with TRBD2. Looked up from germline, CDR1 is SGHAT and CDR2 is FQDESV (reference sequence). V gave up 6 bases and J gave up 1 base; unmatched junction bases: 4. The length of the CDR3 is 15 residues. The CDR3 sequence: CASRPGLAGTDTQYF. CDR3 coding DNA: TGTGCCAGCAGGCCAGGACTAGCGGGCACAGATACGCAGTATTTT.

For the CDR3, the DNA is TGTGCCAGCAGCTTAGCCGGGACAGAAGTCTACGAGCAGTACTTC. Its protein is CASSLAGTEVYEQYF. The chain uses TRBV7-6 and TRBJ2-7; 7 nucleotides line up with TRBD1. V shed 0 bases and J 3 bases; nucleotides not matched to a gene: 5. This CDR3 region has 15 residues. From germline, CDR1 is SGHVS and CDR2 FNYEAQ.

The chain links TRBV5-1 to TRBJ2-7, with 9 positions matching TRBD1. The CDR3 consists of 14 residues. Looked up from germline, CDR1 is SGHRS and CDR2 is YFSETQ. The V and J ends lost 7 bases and 1 base, in that order; junction bases with no gene match: 6. The CDR3 nucleotides read TGCGCCAGCTCATCCGGGACAGGGTCCTACGAGCAGTACTTC. Its protein product is CASSSGTGSYEQYF.

The chain employs TRBV7-2 and TRBJ2-3, with 9 nucleotides matching TRBD1. The CDR3 is 16 residues long. The V segment lost 2 bases and the J segment 4 bases; nucleotides outside the gene matches: 7. Germline V gives CDR1 SGHTA, CDR2 FQGNSA. The CDR3 sequence is CASSLKGTGLADTQYF. CDR3 in DNA: TGTGCCAGCAGCTTAAAGGGGACAGGGTTAGCAGATACGCAGTATTTT.

This sequence joins TRBV5-1 and TRBJ2-5; unclear D gene. CDR3 length: 11 amino acids. The V gene's germline CDR1 is SGHRS and CDR2 YFSETQ. V was trimmed by 5 bases and J by 2 bases, leaving 4 bases between them. CDR3 sequence: CASSRQETQYF. CDR3 nucleotide sequence: TGCGCCAGCAGTCGGCAAGAGACCCAGTACTTC.

The rearrangement uses TRBV10-3 and TRBJ2-1; D perhaps matches TRBD1 (5 bases). CDR1 ENHRY and CDR2 SYGVKD come from the germline V gene. The CDR3 is 14 residues long. With 2 bases removed from V and 10 bases from J, the gap between germline ends came to 15 bases. The DNA for the CDR3 is TGTGCCATCAGTGAGCGGCTAGAAAGGGGCGAGCAGTTCTTC. Protein product: CAISERLERGEQFF.

The chain employs TRBV28 and TRBJ2-1; the D gene is possibly TRBD2 (6 bases). This CDR3 region has 12 residues. The germline V gene encodes CDR1 MDHEN and CDR2 SYDVKM. The CDR3 DNA sequence: TGTCTCGTACGGGGGTTCGGTAATGAGCAGTTCTTC. Its protein product is CLVRGFGNEQFF.

The rearrangement links TRBV18 to TRBJ1-1; TRBD1 is a possible D gene (5 bases). V lost 4 bases, J lost 1 base, and 7 bases lay in between. CDR3 length equals 13 residues. The V gene's germline CDR1 is KGHSH and CDR2 LQKENI. The CDR3 here is CASSLDRNTEAFF. CDR3 in DNA: TGTGCCAGCTCACTAGACAGGAACACTGAAGCTTTCTTT. Combining the CDR3 with reference TRBV18 and TRBJ1-1 gives the whole variable domain NAGVMQNPRHLVRRRGQEARLRCSPMKGHSHVYWYRQLPEEGLKFMVYLQKENIIDESGMPKERFSAEFPKEGPSILRIQQVVRGDSAAYFCASSLDRNTEAFFGQGTRLTVV.

J is TRBJ2-3 and V is TRBV5-1, with 7 bases identical to TRBD1. V shed 3 bases and J 1 base; nucleotides not matched to a gene: 5. This CDR3 has 15 amino acids. Germline CDR1 is SGHRS and CDR2 is YFSETQ. CDR3 region: CASSSTGDRTDTQYF. The CDR3 DNA is TGCGCCAGCAGCTCTACAGGGGACCGCACAGATACGCAGTATTTT.

The rearrangement joins TRBV28 to TRBJ1-5, with D maybe TRBD1 (6 bases). CDR3 size: 18 residues. V dropped 2 bases and J dropped 0 bases, with 17 bases sitting between them. Per germline, CDR1 MDHEN and CDR2 SYDVKM. Here the CDR3 reads CASSLRVAGQNSNQPQHF. CDR3 nucleotides: TGTGCCAGCAGTTTACGGGTAGCAGGACAGAATAGCAATCAGCCCCAGCATTTT. Together with reference TRBV28 and TRBJ1-5, the CDR3 gives the full variable domain: DVKVTQSSRYLVKRTGEKVFLECVQDMDHENMFWYRQDPGLGLRLIYFSYDVKMKEKGDIPEGYSVSREKKERFSLILESASTNQTSMYLCASSLRVAGQNSNQPQHFGDGTRLSIL.

Of note for this clone: One end of the junction fails to match germline, which may point to a read error. In DNA, the CDR3 is TGTGCCTGGAGTGTCGGTAGCGGGAGCATAGATACGCAGTATTTT. It yields the protein CAWSVGSGSIDTQYF. This chain uses TRBV30 with TRBJ2-3; 9 bases are shared with TRBD2. CDR1 and CDR2 from the germline V gene are GTSNPN and SVGIG (reference sequence). This CDR3 region has 15 residues.

This sequence joins TRBV9 and TRBJ2-7; TRBD2 matches at 13 bases. This CDR3 is 19 amino acids long. Germline V gene data show CDR1 as SGDLS and CDR2 as YYNGEE. The V and J ends lost 4 bases and 2 bases, in that order; junction bases with no gene match: 15. The CDR3, as DNA: TGTGCCAGCAGCTTCTCATGGACTAGCGGGAGAGGAAGGGCCTACGAGCAGTACTTC. This codes for CASSFSWTSGRGRAYEQYF.

The chain carries TRBV5-4 and TRBJ2-7; D unresolved. The CDR3 covers 15 residues. The germline V gene encodes CDR1 SGHNT and CDR2 YYREEE (reference sequence). Trimming cost V 3 bases and J 1 base, with 14 bases left between them. The CDR3 loop reads CASSSQAKVSYEQYF. CDR3 DNA: TGTGCCAGCAGCTCCCAGGCAAAGGTGTCCTACGAGCAGTACTTC.

The chain combines TRBV27 with TRBJ2-7; perhaps TRBD1 as D (6 bases). Trimming took off 4 bases at V and 5 bases at J, with 12 bases between the two ends. Germline-derived CDR1 and CDR2 are MNHEY and SMNVEV (reference sequence). The CDR3 covers 13 residues. The CDR3 bases are TGTGCCAGCAGTTACCAACAGGGCCACGAGCAGTACTTC. Translation gives CASSYQQGHEQYF.

The V and J genes are TRBV2 and TRBJ1-2; perhaps TRBD1 as D (6 bases). Trimming took 6 bases from V and 4 from J, leaving 15 bases between them. The germline CDR1 and CDR2 sequences are SNHLY and FYNNEI. The CDR3 has 14 amino acids. The CDR3, as DNA: TGTGCCAGCAGCGACCAGGGGCGCAGCTATGGCTACACCTTC. Its translation: CASSDQGRSYGYTF.